This entry describes one T cell receptor (beta chain). What it binds is unknown. The sample comes from a study of shared clonotypes between healthy human individuals. Study details: There were three CD4 naive, three CD4 memory, two CD8 naive and one CD8 memory plates per donor. The study's findings and limits: Estimated richness values were generally larger in naive subsets than in memory subsets.

Several immunoSEQ plates held equal portions of the genomic DNA taken from each subset. Assay used: immunoSEQ multiplex PCR; TCRdb lists only in-frame clones, some missing. The table shows about a million clones, with approximately 76% occurring only once. A split of CD4+ cells into CD45RA+ naive and CD45RA-negative memory subsets was performed. The CDR3 is 14 residues long. In germline, CDR1 is SGHRS, CDR2 YFSETQ. V dropped 0 bases and J dropped 8; count of bases not matched to a gene: 4. The source of this sequence is a man aged 18 to 30 in good health. The V call is TRBV5-1, the J call TRBJ2-4, with 8 bases identical to TRBD2. Sequences were obtained from memory CD4+ T cells sorted from blood. Indicated subset: CD45RA-negative fraction. The CDR3 is CASSLDPGGDIQYF. In nucleotides, the CDR3 is TGCGCCAGCAGCTTGGACCCGGGAGGGGACATTCAGTACTTC.